This T cell receptor beta chain comes out of a study of cytomegalovirus exposure and HLA in healthy donors. With regard to this clone: As yet, its antigen is unknown.

The CDR3 covers 15 residues. Trimming removed 2 bases from V and 0 bases from J, with 11 bases in between. Germline loops: CDR1 SGHTA, CDR2 FQGNSA. PCR was performed using 60 Vbeta and 13 Jbeta primers. The table came from immunoSEQ multiplex PCR; TCRdb's copy has only in-frame clones and leaves some out. This table lists 150,000 to 200,000 clones. The study's findings and limits: Reports showed the classifier diagnosing cytomegalovirus status with high specificity and sensitivity. Researchers reported that a few CMV-associated chains were confirmed in vitro as CMV antigen-specific. The authors enumerated over 150 TCR beta chains as linked to cytomegalovirus. Highly shared sequence variants in one cluster were likely a sequencing artifact.

The rearrangement uses TRBV7-2 and TRBJ2-7, with no clear D. The source of this sequence is a woman between 18 and 29 years old in good health and CMV-seropositive. Sequencing was carried out using PBMCs. The CDR3 DNA follows: TGTGCCAGCAGCTTAAGGCGGATCAGCTCCTACGAGCAGTACTTC. It yields the protein CASSLRRISSYEQYF.